The following is a TCR beta chain sequence with its context. Antigen specificity is unknown. Every sample had its cDNA made across eight separate reactions. TCRdb reprocessed the 5' RACE reads, keeping one entry per CDR3 protein, no DNA. This sample contains hundreds of thousands of distinct CDR3 sequences. Germline V lookup: CDR1 ENHRY, CDR2 SYGVKD. The CDR3 sequence is 11 residues long. The sample originates from a study of monozygotic twins with inflammatory bowel disease. Overall study results and limits: Those with IBD had lower TCRbeta diversity (inverse Simpson) than their healthy co-twins did.

The source of this sequence is a human donor with ulcerative colitis or Crohn's disease, or a healthy co-twin of an affected twin (not recorded which). This rearrangement joins TRBV10-3 to TRBJ2-3. The sample comprised blood. The CDR3 loop is CAIGEGDTQYF.